This T cell receptor (beta chain) stems from a study of memory CD4+ T cells and cytomegalovirus serostatus. Study as a whole: Healthy Belgian adult donors included under ten CMV-positive and approximately 25 CMV-negative people. Whole-study results and caveats: The CMV-associated TCR signature appears largely within the CD4+ memory repertoire.

Single viable CD3+CD4+CD8-CD45RO+ cells were sorted as the memory CD4+ T cells. Only a few counts were recorded for this clone. Its antigen is unidentified. This CDR3 region has 14 residues. Germline CDR1 is LNHDA and CDR2 is SQIVND (reference sequence). Trimming stripped 7 bases from V and 1 base from J, with 11 bases between. Some clones are missing from TCRdb's copy, which holds only in-frame ones; the method was immunoSEQ multiplex PCR. The data hold just under 65,000 clones, with roughly four fifths observed a single time. The V call is TRBV19, the J call TRBJ1-5; D is perhaps TRBD1 (5 bases). The TCR sequence derives from an adult in good health and CMV-seronegative. The sample taken for sequencing was memory CD4+ T cells from blood. Written as DNA, the CDR3 is TGTGCCAGTAAAATGGGGGTAAGCAATCAGCCCCAGCATTTT. It codes for CASKMGVSNQPQHF.